Listed below are T cell receptor beta chains from one sample, sequenced in a study of blood T cells in healthy people across ages. TCRdb reprocessed the 5' RACE reads via MiXCR and lists one record per CDR3 protein. The profile shows around 800,000 distinct CDR3 sequences, approximately 59% of them singletons. The specimen was blood. The receptors were gathered from a man aged 30-40 years in good health. CDR3s include the opening cysteine and the closing phenylalanine or tryptophan. D genes are given only for firm matches. Size is omitted from some rows. Given values are once, few, many or a class for expanded clones.

size: NA; J: TRBJ2-7; D: NA; V: TRBV14; DNA: TGTGCCAGCAGCTACCACAGGGAACTGGGGGAGCAGTACTTC; CDR3: CASSYHRELGEQYF
size: NA; J: TRBJ2-5; D: TRBD1; V: TRBV7-9; DNA: TGTGCCAGCACCTCTCGAGGGGGCCTACAAGAGACCCAGTACTTC; CDR3: CASTSRGGLQETQYF
size: NA; J: TRBJ2-5; D: TRBD2; V: TRBV7-9; DNA: TGTGCCAGCAGCCGGGGACTAGCGACAGAGACCCAGTACTTC; CDR3: CASSRGLATETQYF
size: NA; J: TRBJ1-1; D: TRBD1; V: TRBV3-1; DNA: TGTGCCAGCAGCCAAAGGACAGGGTTCACTGAAGCTTTCTTT; CDR3: CASSQRTGFTEAFF
size: NA; J: TRBJ1-6; D: NA; V: TRBV28; DNA: TGTGCCAGCAGTTTCGACGGAACCCTTAATTCACCCCTCCACTTT; CDR3: CASSFDGTLNSPLHF
size: once; J: TRBJ1-6; D: NA; V: TRBV4-3; DNA: TGCGCCAGCAGCCAAGCGTTTTCCGGGACTTCCCTCGCGGGGTCCCTCCACTTT; CDR3: CASSQAFSGTSLAGSLHF
size: few; J: TRBJ2-5; D: TRBD1; V: TRBV29-1; DNA: TGCAGCGTTGACAGGGACAGGGGCTCCCTTCAAGAGACCCAGTACTTC; CDR3: CSVDRDRGSLQETQYF
size: NA; J: TRBJ2-3; D: TRBD2; V: TRBV20-1; DNA: TGCAGTGCTACGGGCGCGGGGGAGTCAGATACGCAGTATTTT; CDR3: CSATGAGESDTQYF
size: NA; J: TRBJ2-1; D: TRBD1; V: TRBV4-3; DNA: TGCGCCAGCAGCCCAGGACAGGGCCACAATGAGCAGTTCTTC; CDR3: CASSPGQGHNEQFF
size: NA; J: TRBJ2-5; D: NA; V: TRBV7-8; DNA: TGTGCCAGCAGCTTAGTATATCAGGAAGGGCAAGAGACCCAGTACTTC; CDR3: CASSLVYQEGQETQYF
size: many; J: TRBJ1-4; D: NA; V: TRBV20-1; DNA: TGCAGTGCTAGTGCCTACGACAGGACAAATGAAAAACTGTTTTTT; CDR3: CSASAYDRTNEKLFF
size: few; J: TRBJ2-1; D: TRBD2; V: TRBV14; DNA: TGTGCCAGCAGGGCCGGGACTAGCGGTAACAATGAGCAGTTCTTC; CDR3: CASRAGTSGNNEQFF
size: NA; J: TRBJ1-1; D: NA; V: TRBV5-6; DNA: TGTGCCAGCAGCTTGGGCAGGGGTTTTGTCACCACTGAAGCTTTCTTT; CDR3: CASSLGRGFVTTEAFF
size: few; J: TRBJ2-7; D: NA; V: TRBV28; DNA: TGTGCCAGCAGTGGCACCGGGACGGGGACCTACGAGCAGTACTTC; CDR3: CASSGTGTGTYEQYF
size: NA; J: TRBJ2-7; D: TRBD1; V: TRBV20-1; DNA: TGCAGTGCTAGCCCCCCGGGACAGGGGGCTGAGCAGTACTTC; CDR3: CSASPPGQGAEQYF
size: NA; J: TRBJ2-3; D: NA; V: TRBV27; DNA: TGTGCCAGCAGGGGACCCTTACGCACAGATACGCAGTATTTT; CDR3: CASRGPLRTDTQYF
size: once; J: TRBJ2-2; D: NA; V: TRBV29-1; DNA: TGCAGCGCCTTGAACGCCGGGGAGCTGTTTTTT; CDR3: CSALNAGELFF
size: NA; J: TRBJ2-7; D: NA; V: TRBV28; DNA: TGTGCCAGCAAGGCGGGGACACTTTACGAGCAGTACTTC; CDR3: CASKAGTLYEQYF
size: NA; J: TRBJ2-5; D: TRBD1; V: TRBV12-3/TRBV12-4; DNA: TGTGCCAACAGACGGGACAGCCTCCAAGAGACCCAGTACTTC; CDR3: CANRRDSLQETQYF
size: NA; J: TRBJ2-7; D: NA; V: TRBV6-1; DNA: TGTGCCAGCAGTGAGAAGGGGGGTCGGACCTACGAGCAGTACTTC; CDR3: CASSEKGGRTYEQYF
size: few; J: TRBJ1-4; D: TRBD1; V: TRBV7-9; DNA: TGTGCCAGCAGTTTCGGGACAGGGAATGAAAAACTGTTTTTT; CDR3: CASSFGTGNEKLFF
size: NA; J: TRBJ2-5; D: NA; V: TRBV5-5; DNA: TGTGCCAGCAGCCTGGCGCATGGGGCGGAGACCCAGTACTTC; CDR3: CASSLAHGAETQYF
size: NA; J: TRBJ2-7; D: TRBD1; V: TRBV20-1; DNA: TGCAGTGCTAGACTCCGACAGGGGACCTACGAGCAGTACTTC; CDR3: CSARLRQGTYEQYF
size: NA; J: TRBJ1-2; D: TRBD1; V: TRBV4-1; DNA: TGCGCCAGCAGCGCACAGGGGGTTAGCTATGGCTACACCTTC; CDR3: CASSAQGVSYGYTF
size: NA; J: TRBJ1-5; D: TRBD1; V: TRBV6-2/TRBV6-3; DNA: TGTGCCAGCAGAAAGACAGGGGAACAGCCCCAGCATTTT; CDR3: CASRKTGEQPQHF
size: NA; J: TRBJ2-5; D: TRBD2; V: TRBV7-2; DNA: TGTGCCAGCAGCTCCGCCGGGTGGGGGGGGACGCTAAATGAGCAGTACTTC; CDR3: CASSSAGWGGTLNEQYF
size: NA; J: TRBJ2-7; D: NA; V: TRBV7-6; DNA: TGTGCCAGCAGCCTAGGGACAATGAACTACGAGCAGTACTTC; CDR3: CASSLGTMNYEQYF
size: NA; J: TRBJ2-7; D: TRBD1; V: TRBV14; DNA: TGTGCCAGCAGCCCCGGGACAGGGGGTTTCTCCTACAATGAGCAGTACTTC; CDR3: CASSPGTGGFSYNEQYF
size: many; J: TRBJ2-1; D: NA; V: TRBV29-1; DNA: TGCAGCGTGACGGGGGTGGTGGGAAACAATGAGCAGTTCTTC; CDR3: CSVTGVVGNNEQFF